These 16 T cell receptor beta chains originate from one sample sequenced in a study of early T cells in non-severe SARS-CoV-2 infection. TCRdb analysed the 5' RACE reads with MiXCR anew, one entry per CDR3 protein. The sample consists of around 25,000 distinct CDR3 sequences, about 4% of them appearing once. The sample was whole blood. These receptors were obtained from an adult who was a healthcare worker with PCR-confirmed SARS-CoV-2 infection or an uninfected control (not recorded which).

The chain joins TRBV12-3 or TRBV12-4 to TRBJ2-1; D ambiguous. This CDR3 has 13 residues. The germline V and J ends were trimmed by 4 bases and 4 bases, with 8 bases remaining between them. This CDR3 is CASSSAIYNEQFF. Here the CDR3 DNA reads TGTGCCAGCAGTTCGGCTATTTACAATGAGCAGTTCTTC.

The table lists this clonotype with many counts. The rearrangement uses TRBV7-2 and TRBJ1-2; 8 nucleotides line up with TRBD1. Looked up from germline, CDR1 is SGHTA and CDR2 is FQGNSA. The CDR3 sequence is 13 residues long. V trimming: 3 bases; J trimming: 5 bases; junction bases outside the gene matches: 2. This CDR3 is CASSFGTGYGYTF. The DNA of the CDR3 is TGTGCCAGCAGCTTTGGGACAGGTTATGGCTACACCTTC. The whole variable domain, filled in from reference TRBV7-2 and TRBJ1-2, reads GAGVSQSPSNKVTEKGKDVELRCDPISGHTALYWYRQSLGQGLEFLIYFQGNSAPDKSGLPSDRFSAERTGGSVSTLTIQRTQQEDSAVYLCASSFGTGYGYTFGSGTRLTVV.

This clonotype came up many times. The chain uses TRBV5-1 and TRBJ2-5, with D perhaps being TRBD1 or TRBD2 (5 bases each). The CDR3 spans 15 residues. V lost 6 bases to trimming and J lost 8 bases, with 23 bases between them. CDR1 and CDR2 (germline): SGHRS, YFSETQ. CDR3 sequence reads: CASMPAGTPQATQYF. CDR3 DNA sequence: TGCGCCAGCATGCCGGCCGGGACCCCCCAAGCCACCCAGTACTTC.

This clonotype was detected ten times or more. This chain links TRBV7-8 with TRBJ1-1; D is unresolved. The length of the CDR3 is 17 residues. The germline V and J ends were trimmed by 5 bases and 4 bases, with 23 bases remaining between them. Looked up from germline, CDR1 is SGHVS and CDR2 is FQNEAQ. The CDR3 nucleotides are TGTGCCAGCAGCCTCTACCGATGGGCGGGGAAGGGCACTGAAGCTTTCTTT. Its translation: CASSLYRWAGKGTEAFF. The whole variable domain, remainder taken from reference TRBV7-8 and TRBJ1-1, is GAGVSQSPRYKVAKRGQDVALRCDPISGHVSLFWYQQALGQGPEFLTYFQNEAQLDKSGLPSDRFFAERPEGSVSTLKIQRTQQEDSAVYLCASSLYRWAGKGTEAFFGQGTRLTVV.

This clonotype was observed at least ten times. The genes are TRBV29-1 and TRBJ1-1; no firm D call. This CDR3 has 14 amino acids. Trimming cost V 0 bases and J 6 bases, with 14 bases left between them. Germline CDR1 and CDR2: SQVTM and ANQGSEA. This CDR3 is CSVEDWSGFAEAFF. The DNA for the CDR3 is TGCAGCGTTGAAGATTGGTCGGGATTTGCTGAAGCTTTCTTT.

This clonotype was recorded many times. This chain links TRBV9 with TRBJ2-3, with TRBD1 matching 7 bases. Germline CDR1 SGDLS, CDR2 YYNGEE. The V segment lost 0 bases and the J segment 0 bases; nucleotides outside the gene matches: 7. The CDR3 is 17 amino acids. The CDR3 region has the DNA TGTGCCAGCAGCGTAGGGTACCTGGGACAGAGCACAGATACGCAGTATTTT. Its protein is CASSVGYLGQSTDTQYF.

This sequence joins TRBV5-4 and TRBJ2-3; a possible D gene is TRBD2 (5 bases). The germline V gene has CDR1 SGHNT and CDR2 YYREEE (reference sequence). Trimming stripped 1 base from V and 1 base from J, with 13 bases between. The CDR3 totals 16 residues. This chain's CDR3 is CASSLSGRGGTDTQYF. Here the CDR3 DNA reads TGTGCCAGCAGCTTGAGTGGGAGAGGAGGCACAGATACGCAGTATTTT.

A note on this clonotype: A much larger clone lies a single base off, so this may be a read error. The J gene is TRBJ2-3, the V gene TRBV9; 12 bases map to TRBD2. CDR3 length: 13 amino acids. J gave up 13 bases and V 7 bases, and 10 bases lay outside the gene matches. Germline V gene lookup returns CDR1 SGDLS and CDR2 YYNGEE. The CDR3 DNA reads TGTGCCAGCGGCCCCAGGACTAGCGGGATGGAGTATTTT. It encodes CASGPRTSGMEYF. Full variable domain (outside the CDR3, taken from reference TRBV9 and TRBJ2-3): DSGVTQTPKHLITATGQRVTLRCSPRSGDLSVYWYQQSLDQGLQFLIQYYNGEERAKGNILERFSAQQFPDLHSELNLSSLELGDSALYFCASGPRTSGMEYFGPGTRLTVL.

This clonotype was detected many times. This CDR3 is CSASGQGVVSTIYF. The CDR3 nucleotides read TGCAGTGCTAGCGGCCAGGGAGTCGTTAGCACCATATATTTT. The chain joins TRBV20-1 to TRBJ1-3, with D possibly TRBD1 on 5 matching bases. CDR3 length equals 14 residues. Trimming left V 3 bases short and J 9 bases short, with 18 bases between. Germline values: CDR1 DFQATT, CDR2 SNEGSKA (reference sequence).

In this sample, this clonotype turned up many times. This chain uses TRBV14 with TRBJ2-3; D call uncertain. Germline V gene sequence: CDR1 SGHDN, CDR2 FVKESK. V lost 0 bases to trimming and J lost 2 bases, with 9 bases between them. This CDR3 has 15 amino acids. Written as DNA, the CDR3 is TGTGCCAGCAGCCAAGATATCCTCTTCACAGATACGCAGTATTTT. Residues: CASSQDILFTDTQYF.

This clonotype was counted only a few times. The chain recombines TRBV19 with TRBJ2-4; TRBD2 agrees at 10 bases. From germline, CDR1 is LNHDA and CDR2 SQIVND (reference sequence). V gave up 6 bases and J gave up 8 bases; unmatched junction bases: 10. This CDR3 has 15 residues. The CDR3 DNA follows: TGTGCCAGTAGCCTAGCGGGAGCTGGCGGGGACATTCAGTACTTC. Translated: CASSLAGAGGDIQYF.

Many counts were recorded for this clonotype. The chain carries TRBV7-2 and TRBJ2-7, with D unclear. V lost 5 bases, J lost 1 base, and 9 bases lay in between. The V gene's germline CDR1 is SGHTA and CDR2 FQGNSA. CDR3 length equals 13 residues. Here the CDR3 reads CASSPVNSYEQYF. The DNA for the CDR3 is TGTGCCAGCAGCCCGGTGAATTCCTACGAGCAGTACTTC. The whole variable domain, filled in from reference TRBV7-2 and TRBJ2-7, reads GAGVSQSPSNKVTEKGKDVELRCDPISGHTALYWYRQSLGQGLEFLIYFQGNSAPDKSGLPSDRFSAERTGGSVSTLTIQRTQQEDSAVYLCASSPVNSYEQYFGPGTRLTVT.

This clonotype was seen many times. The gene calls are TRBV18 and TRBJ1-2, with TRBD1 matching 9 bases. Trimming took 3 bases from V and 4 from J; bases not matched to a gene: 9. This CDR3 comprises 16 residues. Germline CDR1 KGHSH, CDR2 LQKENI. CDR3 region: CASSPVPGQGAYGYTF. The CDR3 region has the DNA TGTGCCAGCTCACCTGTACCGGGACAGGGTGCCTATGGCTACACCTTC.

This clonotype was seen repeatedly, ten times or more. V gene TRBV14 combines with J gene TRBJ1-6; 8 bases map to TRBD1. CDR1 is SGHDN and CDR2 is FVKESK in the germline V gene. The J segment lost 10 bases and the V segment lost 6 bases, leaving 8 bases of the junction unmatched. The CDR3 consists of 14 residues. CDR3 in amino acids: CASSTRTGNSPLHF. CDR3 bases: TGTGCCAGCAGTACCCGGACAGGGAACTCACCCCTCCACTTT.

This clonotype was detected ten times or more. The rearrangement uses TRBV28 and TRBJ2-3, with TRBD2 identical over 12 bases. This CDR3 region has 15 residues. V shed 4 bases and J 3 bases; nucleotides not matched to a gene: 2. Per germline, CDR1 MDHEN and CDR2 SYDVKM. CDR3 sequence reads: CASSSLAGGTDTQYF. CDR3 DNA: TGTGCCAGCAGTTCCCTAGCGGGAGGGACAGATACGCAGTATTTT.

This clonotype was counted a few times. The CDR3: CASSLTGARHNEQFF. The DNA for the CDR3 is TGTGCCAGCAGTTTAACAGGGGCGCGACACAATGAGCAGTTCTTC. J is TRBJ2-1 and V is TRBV12-3 or TRBV12-4; TRBD1 agrees at 7 bases. CDR3 size: 15 residues. With V trimmed by 2 bases and J by 5 bases, 6 bases remained unmatched.